Listed here are 27 T cell receptor beta chains from one sample, sequenced in a study of OX40 agonist ivuxolimab in advanced cancers. Sequencing used immunoSEQ multiplex PCR; TCRdb keeps in-frame clones, though not all of them. The sample carries some 45,000 clones, approximately 83% recorded once. Sample: CD4+ or CD8+ T cells sorted from blood, taken in a trial of the OX40 agonist ivuxolimab. Every receptor here comes from an adult with an advanced solid tumor such as melanoma, head and neck, liver or kidney cancer.

The chain recombines TRBV4-2 with TRBJ2-2; D gene uncertain. V gave up 0 bases and J gave up 2 bases, with 4 bases separating them. Germline lookup yields CDR1 LGHNA and CDR2 YNFKEQ. The CDR3 is made up of 14 amino acids. CDR3 sequence reads: CASSQDTNTGELFF. CDR3 DNA sequence: TGTGCCAGCAGCCAAGACACTAACACCGGGGAGCTGTTTTTT.

The chain links TRBV18 to TRBJ2-1; 8 positions match TRBD2. The length of the CDR3 is 16 residues. CDR1 and CDR2 (germline): KGHSH, LQKENI. V lost 2 bases to trimming and J lost 7 bases; unmatched junction nucleotides: 10. The CDR3 DNA reads TGTGCCAGCTCACCAAGTGTTTCGGGAGGGGGGAATGAGCAGTTCTTC. It specifies CASSPSVSGGGNEQFF.

The chain recombines TRBV7-2 with TRBJ2-7; 12 nucleotides line up with TRBD1. This CDR3 comprises 14 residues. CDR1 and CDR2 (germline): SGHTA, FQGNSA. Trimming cost V 5 bases and J 3 bases; bases outside gene matches: 2. This CDR3 is CASSGTGGLYEQYF. In DNA form, the CDR3 reads TGTGCCAGCAGCGGGACAGGGGGCCTCTACGAGCAGTACTTC. The variable domain in full, with the rest retrieved from reference TRBV7-2 and TRBJ2-7, is GAGVSQSPSNKVTEKGKDVELRCDPISGHTALYWYRQSLGQGLEFLIYFQGNSAPDKSGLPSDRFSAERTGGSVSTLTIQRTQQEDSAVYLCASSGTGGLYEQYFGPGTRLTVT.

This chain connects TRBV5-4 to TRBJ2-3; D gene ambiguous. Germline V lookup: CDR1 SGHNT, CDR2 YYREEE (reference sequence). The length of the CDR3 is 12 residues. The V end was cut by 4 bases, the J end by 6 bases, with 9 bases between. DNA of the CDR3: TGTGCCAGCAGCCGAGAAGAGGATACGCAGTATTTT. Its translation: CASSREEDTQYF.

The V call is TRBV2, the J call TRBJ2-3, with TRBD2 identical over 9 bases. Germline CDR1 reads SNHLY; CDR2 reads FYNNEI. The junction had 5 bases not matched to a gene; V was cut back by 5 bases and J by 2 bases. The CDR3 loop spans 15 amino acids. For the CDR3, the DNA is TGTGCCAGCAGTCCGGGACTAGCAGCCACAGATACGCAGTATTTT. Its protein is CASSPGLAATDTQYF.

This clone was counted once. The rearrangement joins TRBV6-1 to TRBJ1-4; D is undetermined. This CDR3 comprises 14 residues. V was clipped by 6 bases and J by 7 bases, with 15 bases between them. Germline values: CDR1 MNHNS, CDR2 SASEGT. CDR3 region: CASSSGRGTEKLFF. In DNA, the CDR3 is TGTGCCAGCAGCAGTGGCCGGGGAACTGAAAAACTGTTTTTT.

The J gene is TRBJ2-2, the V gene TRBV19; no clear D gene. Trimming stripped 5 bases from V and 1 base from J, with 11 bases between. The length of the CDR3 is 15 residues. CDR1 and CDR2 (germline): LNHDA, SQIVND (reference sequence). CDR3: CASSPEAKNTGELFF. The CDR3 DNA reads as TGTGCCAGTAGTCCCGAGGCAAAGAACACCGGGGAGCTGTTTTTT.

The chain combines TRBV10-2 with TRBJ2-5; perhaps TRBD1 as D (6 bases). Trimming took off 5 bases at V and 1 base at J, with 14 bases between the two ends. This CDR3 comprises 15 residues. Germline CDR1 WSHSY, CDR2 SAAADI. The CDR3 sequence is CASSLGSTGQETQYF. CDR3 bases: TGCGCCAGCAGTCTAGGTTCGACAGGCCAAGAGACCCAGTACTTC.

The rearrangement uses TRBV7-8 and TRBJ1-5; 9 bases match TRBD1. The CDR3 is made up of 15 amino acids. Germline CDR1 and CDR2: SGHVS and FQNEAQ. The V segment lost 5 bases and the J segment 7 bases; nucleotides outside the gene matches: 9. CDR3 nucleotides: TGTGCCAGCAGCCCGGATACAGGGGGCTGGCAGCCCCAGCATTTT. Its translation: CASSPDTGGWQPQHF. Full variable domain (missing parts from reference TRBV7-8 and TRBJ1-5): GAGVSQSPRYKVAKRGQDVALRCDPISGHVSLFWYQQALGQGPEFLTYFQNEAQLDKSGLPSDRFFAERPEGSVSTLKIQRTQQEDSAVYLCASSPDTGGWQPQHFGDGTRLSIL.

This clone was detected only a few times. The chain links TRBV7-2 to TRBJ1-5; 8 bases are shared with TRBD1. V lost 5 bases and J lost 11; bases outside the gene matches: 8. This CDR3 has 13 residues. Germline V CDR1 and CDR2: SGHTA, FQGNSA. The CDR3 nucleotides are TGTGCCAGCAGCGTCACAGGGGGTGAGTCCCAGCATTTT. Its translation: CASSVTGGESQHF. Full variable domain (remainder filled in from reference TRBV7-2 and TRBJ1-5): GAGVSQSPSNKVTEKGKDVELRCDPISGHTALYWYRQSLGQGLEFLIYFQGNSAPDKSGLPSDRFSAERTGGSVSTLTIQRTQQEDSAVYLCASSVTGGESQHFGDGTRLSIL.

This clone was counted between two and nine times. The genes are TRBV29-1 and TRBJ2-7; weak D call: TRBD1 (5 bases). The CDR3 contains 13 residues. V was cut by 1 base and J by 6 bases, with 13 bases left in between. Germline assignment: CDR1 SQVTM and CDR2 ANQGSEA. The CDR3 nucleotides are TGCAGCGTTGAAGGGTCTTCTGGGGCCGAGCAGTACTTC. Encoded protein: CSVEGSSGAEQYF.

This chain joins TRBV7-8 and TRBJ2-2; D is possibly TRBD1 or TRBD2 (6 bases each). Per germline, CDR1 SGHVS and CDR2 FQNEAQ. Trimming took off 10 bases at V and 6 bases at J, with 12 bases between the two ends. The CDR3 consists of 12 residues. The CDR3 region has the DNA TGTGCCACCGCTAGGGGGGCCGGGGAGCTGTTTTTT. Protein product: CATARGAGELFF.

V gene TRBV7-3 combines with J gene TRBJ2-1; TRBD2 agrees at 9 bases. The CDR3 has 16 amino acids. The V gene's germline CDR1 is SGHTA and CDR2 FQGTGA. V shed 5 bases, J shed 9 bases, and the junction held 14 bases outside the gene matches. CDR3 region: CASSAGGSGRGSEQFF. CDR3 DNA sequence: TGTGCCAGCAGCGCCGGCGGTAGCGGGAGAGGGAGTGAGCAGTTCTTC. The complete variable domain, with remaining parts taken from reference TRBV7-3 and TRBJ2-1, reads GAGVSQTPSNKVTEKGKYVELRCDPISGHTALYWYRQSLGQGPEFLIYFQGTGAADDSGLPNDRFFAVRPEGSVSTLKIQRTERGDSAVYLCASSAGGSGRGSEQFFGPGTRLTVL.

The J gene is TRBJ1-1, the V gene TRBV4-1; tentatively, D is TRBD1 (5 bases). The CDR3 length is 17 residues. V was shortened by 4 bases and J by 5 bases, with 23 bases between the two germline ends. Germline V CDR1 and CDR2: MGHRA, YSYEKL. The CDR3 DNA follows: TGCGCCAGCAGCCTCCAGAGGGACCCACGGACTTTAACTGAAGCTTTCTTT. Translated: CASSLQRDPRTLTEAFF.

The J gene is TRBJ2-7, the V gene TRBV4-1; D tentatively reads TRBD1 or TRBD2 (5 bases each). Deletions cut 4 bases from V and 3 bases from J, with 19 bases between. Germline V gene data show CDR1 as MGHRA and CDR2 as YSYEKL. The CDR3 has 16 residues. CDR3 sequence: CASSPGRLVRGYEQYF. As DNA, the CDR3 is TGCGCCAGCAGCCCGGGACGGTTAGTACGGGGCTACGAGCAGTACTTC.

This clone was observed a single time. The gene calls are TRBV6-4 and TRBJ1-1, with no clear D. The V end lost 3 bases, the J end lost 4 bases, and 12 bases lay between the germline ends. The length of the CDR3 is 14 residues. Germline CDR1 MRHNA, CDR2 SNTAGT. CDR3 bases: TGTGCCAGCAGTGAAAGCCCCGCGGGCACTGAAGCTTTCTTT. This sequence encodes CASSESPAGTEAFF.

This chain joins TRBV4-2 and TRBJ2-3; TRBD2 matches at 8 bases. CDR1 is LGHNA and CDR2 is YNFKEQ in the germline V gene. V gave up 8 bases and J gave up 2 bases; unmatched junction bases: 12. The CDR3 length is 16 residues. CDR3 sequence (DNA): TGTGCCAGCTCCCCGGGCACTAGCGGTTTCACAGATACGCAGTATTTT. Amino acid sequence: CASSPGTSGFTDTQYF.

The sample holds one count of this clone. The rearrangement links TRBV30 to TRBJ2-5; TRBD2 matches at 8 bases. Per the germline V gene, CDR1 is GTSNPN and CDR2 is SVGIG (reference sequence). V shed 3 bases, J shed 2 bases, and the junction held 5 bases outside the gene matches. The CDR3 contains 14 residues. Here the CDR3 DNA reads TGTGCCTGGAGGGCGGGGGGCAAGCAAGAGACCCAGTACTTC. Its protein is CAWRAGGKQETQYF.

This chain links TRBV13 with TRBJ1-5, with D maybe TRBD1 (5 bases). V was pared by 6 bases and J by 0 bases, with 9 bases between. Germline V gene data show CDR1 as PRHDT and CDR2 as FYEKMQ (reference sequence). CDR3 length equals 14 residues. This CDR3 reads CASSGTVSNQPQHF. The CDR3 DNA follows: TGTGCCAGCAGTGGGACGGTTAGCAATCAGCCCCAGCATTTT.

The J gene is TRBJ1-3, the V gene TRBV29-1; TRBD1 might be the D (5 bases). Between the trimmed V and J ends, which lost 6 bases and 5 bases, there was a span of 17 bases. CDR3 length: 14 amino acids. Germline lookup yields CDR1 SQVTM and CDR2 ANQGSEA. The CDR3 DNA reads as TGCAGCGTCTGGTGGAGGGGAGGGAGAAACACCATATATTTT. Protein product: CSVWWRGGRNTIYF.

For the CDR3, the DNA is TGTGCCAGCCACCCCCCGGGGCGCGTAGAGACCCAGTACTTC. Translation: CASHPPGRVETQYF. The chain has TRBV5-6 and TRBJ2-5; possibly TRBD1 or TRBD2 for D (5 bases each). Germline V CDR1 and CDR2: SGHDT, YYEEEE. This CDR3 is built from 14 residues. The V and J ends lost 7 bases and 4 bases respectively, with 17 bases between them.

J is TRBJ2-2 and V is TRBV28; 7 bases map to TRBD1. The CDR3 totals 16 residues. The germline CDR1 and CDR2 sequences are MDHEN and SYDVKM. The V gene end was trimmed by 5 bases and the J gene end by 1 base; junction bases not matched to a gene: 7. DNA for the CDR3: TGTGCCAGCAGTCCGATGTGGACAGGGAACACCGGGGAGCTGTTTTTT. This encodes CASSPMWTGNTGELFF.

The rearrangement links TRBV19 to TRBJ1-2; 9 bases fit TRBD1. Germline V gives CDR1 LNHDA, CDR2 SQIVND (reference sequence). This CDR3 has 14 amino acids. V shed 6 bases and J 6 bases; nucleotides not matched to a gene: 8. CDR3 region: CASRGDRDRDGYTF. CDR3 DNA sequence: TGTGCCAGTAGAGGAGACCGGGACAGGGATGGCTACACCTTC.

V usage is TRBV4-2 and J usage is TRBJ1-4; TRBD1 matches at 9 bases. The CDR3 loop spans 17 amino acids. Germline assignment: CDR1 LGHNA and CDR2 YNFKEQ. Unmatched junction bases numbered 6, after V lost 2 bases and J lost 2 bases. The CDR3 protein is CASSQTGGAGTNEKLFF. The CDR3 DNA reads as TGTGCCAGCAGCCAAACAGGGGGCGCTGGGACTAATGAAAAACTGTTTTTT.

This clone is labeled medium-sized. The J gene is TRBJ2-7, the V gene TRBV13, with 10 bases that match TRBD2. CDR1 is PRHDT and CDR2 is FYEKMQ in the germline V gene (reference sequence). This CDR3 contains 14 residues. Trimming removed 6 bases from V and 5 bases from J; junction bases left unmatched: 7. The CDR3 coding sequence is TGTGCCAGCAGGACCGGGACTAGCGACCACGAGCAGTACTTC. Residues: CASRTGTSDHEQYF.

The chain has TRBV4-2 and TRBJ1-1; D possibly corresponds to TRBD1 (5 bases). The CDR3 totals 15 residues. Trimming removed 0 bases at V and 3 bases at J, with 11 bases between. In germline, CDR1 is LGHNA, CDR2 YNFKEQ. CDR3 region: CASSQDFREDTEAFF. DNA for the CDR3: TGTGCCAGCAGCCAAGATTTCAGGGAGGACACTGAAGCTTTCTTT.

This sequence joins TRBV12-5 and TRBJ2-5; 8 nucleotides match TRBD1. The germline V gene has CDR1 LGHNT and CDR2 FRNRAP. This CDR3 has 15 residues. Trimming took 6 bases from V and 2 from J; bases not matched to a gene: 8. The CDR3 sequence is CASGRTGNGQETQYF. The CDR3 nucleotides are TGTGCTAGTGGCCGGACAGGGAACGGTCAAGAGACCCAGTACTTC.